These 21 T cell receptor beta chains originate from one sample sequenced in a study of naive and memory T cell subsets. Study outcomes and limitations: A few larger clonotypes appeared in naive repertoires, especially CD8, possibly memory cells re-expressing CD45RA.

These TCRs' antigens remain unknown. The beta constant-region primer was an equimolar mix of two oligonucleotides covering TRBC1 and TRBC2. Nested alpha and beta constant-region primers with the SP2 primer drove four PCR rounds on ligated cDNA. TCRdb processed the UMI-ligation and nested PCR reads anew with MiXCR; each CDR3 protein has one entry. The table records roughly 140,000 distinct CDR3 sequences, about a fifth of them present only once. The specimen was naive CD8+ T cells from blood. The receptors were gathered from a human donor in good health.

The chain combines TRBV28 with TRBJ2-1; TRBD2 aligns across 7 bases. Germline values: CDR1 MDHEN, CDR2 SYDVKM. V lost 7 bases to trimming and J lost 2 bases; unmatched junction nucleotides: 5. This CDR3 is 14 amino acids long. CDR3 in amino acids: CASNYREAYNEQFF. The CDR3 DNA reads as TGTGCCAGCAACTACCGGGAGGCCTACAATGAGCAGTTCTTC.

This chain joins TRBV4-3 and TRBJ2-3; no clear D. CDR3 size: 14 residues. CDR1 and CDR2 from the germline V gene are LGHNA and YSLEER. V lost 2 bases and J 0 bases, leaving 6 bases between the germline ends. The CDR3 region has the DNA TGCGCCAGCAGCCAAAAGGCAAGCACAGATACGCAGTATTTT. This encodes CASSQKASTDTQYF.

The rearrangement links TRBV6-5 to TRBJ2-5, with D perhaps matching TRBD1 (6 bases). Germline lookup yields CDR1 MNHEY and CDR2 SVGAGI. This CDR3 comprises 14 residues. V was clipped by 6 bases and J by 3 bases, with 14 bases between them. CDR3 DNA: TGTGCCAGCAGGATTTCCTACAGGGAAGAGACCCAGTACTTC. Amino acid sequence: CASRISYREETQYF.

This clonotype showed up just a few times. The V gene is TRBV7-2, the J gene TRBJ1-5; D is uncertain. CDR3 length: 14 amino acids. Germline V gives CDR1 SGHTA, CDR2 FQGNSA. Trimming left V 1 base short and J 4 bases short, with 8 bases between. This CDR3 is CASSLEGRNQPQHF. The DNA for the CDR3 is TGTGCCAGCAGCTTAGAGGGTAGGAATCAGCCCCAGCATTTT.

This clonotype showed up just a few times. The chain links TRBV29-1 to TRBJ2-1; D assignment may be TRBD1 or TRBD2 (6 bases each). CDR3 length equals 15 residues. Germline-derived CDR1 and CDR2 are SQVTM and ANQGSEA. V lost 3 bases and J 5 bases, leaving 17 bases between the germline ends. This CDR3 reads CSVEGAGTLNNEQFF. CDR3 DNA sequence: TGCAGCGTTGAGGGGGCGGGGACGCTGAACAATGAGCAGTTCTTC.

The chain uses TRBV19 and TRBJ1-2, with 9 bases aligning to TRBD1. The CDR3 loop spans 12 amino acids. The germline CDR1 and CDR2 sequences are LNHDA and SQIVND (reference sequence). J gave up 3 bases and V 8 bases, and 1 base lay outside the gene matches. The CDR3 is CASDRGDYGYTF. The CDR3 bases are TGTGCCAGTGACAGGGGGGACTATGGCTACACCTTC.

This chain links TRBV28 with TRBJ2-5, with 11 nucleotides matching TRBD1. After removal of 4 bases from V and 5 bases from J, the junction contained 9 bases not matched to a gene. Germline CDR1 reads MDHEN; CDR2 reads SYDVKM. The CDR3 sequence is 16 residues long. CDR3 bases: TGTGCCAGCAGTTATCCTCGGACAGGGGGCGAGGAGACCCAGTACTTC. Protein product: CASSYPRTGGEETQYF.

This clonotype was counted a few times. CDR3 sequence reads: CASSQWTVYEQYF. The CDR3 coding sequence is TGTGCCAGCAGTCAATGGACAGTCTACGAGCAGTACTTC. The V gene is TRBV12-3 or TRBV12-4, the J gene TRBJ2-7; a possible D gene is TRBD1 (6 bases). The CDR3 is made up of 13 amino acids. V lost 5 bases to trimming and J lost 3 bases, with 11 bases between them.

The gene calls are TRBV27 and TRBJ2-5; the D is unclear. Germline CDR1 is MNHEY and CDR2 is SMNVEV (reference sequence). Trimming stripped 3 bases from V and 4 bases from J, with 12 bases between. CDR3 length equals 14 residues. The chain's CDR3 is CASSFGRATETQYF. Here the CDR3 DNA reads TGTGCCAGCAGTTTTGGACGGGCCACAGAGACCCAGTACTTC.

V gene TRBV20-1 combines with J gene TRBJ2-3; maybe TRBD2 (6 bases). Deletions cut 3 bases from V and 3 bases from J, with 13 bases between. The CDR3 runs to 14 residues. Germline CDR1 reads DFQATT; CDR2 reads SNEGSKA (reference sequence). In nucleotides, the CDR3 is TGCAGTGCTAGTGGGGCGCGGGGTACAGATACGCAGTATTTT. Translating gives CSASGARGTDTQYF.

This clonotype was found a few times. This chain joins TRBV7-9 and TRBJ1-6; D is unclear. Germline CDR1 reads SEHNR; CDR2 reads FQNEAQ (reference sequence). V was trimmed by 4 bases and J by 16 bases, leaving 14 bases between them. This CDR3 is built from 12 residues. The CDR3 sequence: CASSSEWVKLHF. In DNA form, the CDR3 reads TGTGCCAGCAGCTCAGAGTGGGTTAAACTCCACTTT.

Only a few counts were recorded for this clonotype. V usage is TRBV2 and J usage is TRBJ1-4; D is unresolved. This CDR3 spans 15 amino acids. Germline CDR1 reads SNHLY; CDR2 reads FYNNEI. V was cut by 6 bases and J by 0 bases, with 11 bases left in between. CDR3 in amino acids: CASRDGKATNEKLFF. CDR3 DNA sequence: TGTGCCAGCAGGGACGGCAAAGCAACTAATGAAAAACTGTTTTTT.

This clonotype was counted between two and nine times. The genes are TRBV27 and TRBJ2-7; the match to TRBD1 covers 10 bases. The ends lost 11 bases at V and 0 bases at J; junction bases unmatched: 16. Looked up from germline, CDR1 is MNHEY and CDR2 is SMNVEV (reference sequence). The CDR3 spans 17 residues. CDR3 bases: TGTGCCGGGCGAGTGGGGGACAGGGGCCCGTGCTCCTACGAGCAGTACTTC. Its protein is CAGRVGDRGPCSYEQYF.

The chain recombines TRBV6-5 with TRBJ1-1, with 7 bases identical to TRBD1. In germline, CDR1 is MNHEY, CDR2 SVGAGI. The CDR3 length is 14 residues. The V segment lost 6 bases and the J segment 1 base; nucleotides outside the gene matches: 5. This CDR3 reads CASSITGENTEAFF. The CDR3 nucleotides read TGTGCCAGCAGCATAACAGGGGAGAACACTGAAGCTTTCTTT.

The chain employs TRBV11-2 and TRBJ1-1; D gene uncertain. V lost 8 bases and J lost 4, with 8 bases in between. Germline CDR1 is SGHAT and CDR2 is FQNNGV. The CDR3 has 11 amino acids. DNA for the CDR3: TGTGCCAGCGGCTGGGGCACTGAAGCTTTCTTT. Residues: CASGWGTEAFF.

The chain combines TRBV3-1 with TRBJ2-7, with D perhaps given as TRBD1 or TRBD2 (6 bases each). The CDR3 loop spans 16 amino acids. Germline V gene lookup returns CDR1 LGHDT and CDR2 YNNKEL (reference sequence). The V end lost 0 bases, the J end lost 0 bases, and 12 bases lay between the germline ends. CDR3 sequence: CASSQEGGQSSYEQYF. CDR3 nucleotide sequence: TGTGCCAGCAGCCAAGAGGGAGGACAGAGCTCCTACGAGCAGTACTTC.

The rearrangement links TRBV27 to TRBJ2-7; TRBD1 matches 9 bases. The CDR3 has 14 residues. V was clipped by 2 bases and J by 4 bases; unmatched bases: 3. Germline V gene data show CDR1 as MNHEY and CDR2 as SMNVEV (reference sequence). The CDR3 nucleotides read TGTGCCAGCAGTTTAACTGGACAGGGGTACGAGCAGTACTTC. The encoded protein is CASSLTGQGYEQYF.

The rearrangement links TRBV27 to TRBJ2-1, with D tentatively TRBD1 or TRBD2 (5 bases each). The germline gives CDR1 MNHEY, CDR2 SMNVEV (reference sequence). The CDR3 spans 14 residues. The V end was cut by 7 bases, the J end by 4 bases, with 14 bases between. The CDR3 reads CASIPGTPYNEQFF. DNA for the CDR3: TGTGCCAGCATTCCCGGGACGCCGTACAATGAGCAGTTCTTC.

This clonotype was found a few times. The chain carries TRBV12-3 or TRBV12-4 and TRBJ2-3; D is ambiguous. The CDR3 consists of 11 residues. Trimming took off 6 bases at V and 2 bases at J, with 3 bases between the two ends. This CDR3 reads CASRNTDTQYF. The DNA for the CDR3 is TGTGCCAGCAGAAACACAGATACGCAGTATTTT.

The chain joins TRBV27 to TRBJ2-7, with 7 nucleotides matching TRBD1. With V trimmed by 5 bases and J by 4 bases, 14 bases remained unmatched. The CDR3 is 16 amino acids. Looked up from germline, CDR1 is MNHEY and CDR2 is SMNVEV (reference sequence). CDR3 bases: TGTGCCAGCAGTACAAGACAGGGAGCCTTTCGGTACGAGCAGTACTTC. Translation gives CASSTRQGAFRYEQYF.

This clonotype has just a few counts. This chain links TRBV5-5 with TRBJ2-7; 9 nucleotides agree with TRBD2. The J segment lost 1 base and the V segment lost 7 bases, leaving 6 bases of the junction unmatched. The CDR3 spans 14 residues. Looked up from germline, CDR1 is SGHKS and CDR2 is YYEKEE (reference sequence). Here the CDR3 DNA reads TGTGCCAGCGCTAGCGGGACGGCATCCTACGAGCAGTACTTC. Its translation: CASASGTASYEQYF. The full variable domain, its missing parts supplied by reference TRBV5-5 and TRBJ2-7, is DAGVTQSPTHLIKTRGQQVTLRCSPISGHKSVSWYQQVLGQGPQFIFQYYEKEERGRGNFPDRFSARQFPNYSSELNVNALLLGDSALYLCASASGTASYEQYFGPGTRLTVT.